This TCR beta chain appears in the sequencing data of a study of T cells in tuberculosis. Study-wide points: Selection depended on which cryopreserved specimens were available. Smaller distances to GMM-specific TCRs suggested their expansion in active tuberculosis.

The CDR3 is 15 amino acids. With 0 bases clipped from V and 5 bases from J, the junction kept 7 bases outside the gene matches. Germline loops: CDR1 MNHEY, CDR2 SVGAGI. Profiled with immunoSEQ multiplex PCR; TCRdb holds only in-frame clones, not every one. The sample yields around 49,000 clones, about 95% seen once. For this clone: The antigen remains undetermined.

Described time point: new active TB diagnosis, blood taken before or within 7 days of starting treatment. This chain connects TRBV6-5 to TRBJ2-7, with 7 positions matching TRBD2. The specimen was PBMCs, collected at tuberculosis diagnosis. The TCR sequence derives from an adult with tuberculosis. For the CDR3, the DNA is TGTGCCAGCAGTTACTCGCGACTAGCTGCCCACGAGCAGTACTTC. Amino acids: CASSYSRLAAHEQYF.